What follows is one T cell receptor (beta chain) and its context. This CDR3 has 16 residues. J lost 1 base, V lost 4 bases, and 7 bases had no gene match. The V gene's germline CDR1 is LGHNA and CDR2 YSLEER. The data were taken from a study of blood T cell repertoires in COVID-19. Study details: PBMCs, B-cell-depleted T cells, or T cells were the source of the cDNA or gDNA that made up the material.

Assay: immunoSEQ multiplex PCR; the TCRdb copy retains only in-frame clones and omits some. This table has roughly 79,000 clones, 87% appearing once. The sample consisted of peripheral blood. This sequence joins TRBV4-3 and TRBJ1-3; TRBD1 matches at 7 bases. The TCR comes from a woman older than 75 with active or convalescent COVID-19. DNA for the CDR3: TGCGCCAGCAGCCCGCAATTGACAGGGTCTGGAAACACCATATATTTT. Its translation: CASSPQLTGSGNTIYF.